One and the same sample provided the 21 T cell receptor beta chains below, sequenced in a study of T cell repertoires in cytomegalovirus infection. TCRdb used MiXCR to reprocess the reads, holding one entry per CDR3 protein. The top ten clones hold roughly an eighth of a sample with approximately 990,000 distinct CDR3 sequences, approximately 33% of them seen once. What these receptors recognize is not known. This specimen consisted of cultured CD8+ T cells from PBMCs, obtained from culture after CMV antigen stimulation. These receptors all come from a human donor in good health (CMV status not recorded). Some clones in this sample may be carry-over from other donors' samples.

This clonotype turned up a few times. The gene calls are TRBV6-2 or TRBV6-3 and TRBJ1-2; a possible D gene is TRBD1 (6 bases). The CDR3 totals 16 residues. Trimming cost V 2 bases and J 4 bases, with 17 bases left between them. Looked up from germline, CDR1 is MNHEY and CDR2 is SVGEGT. The CDR3 coding sequence is TGTGCCAGCAGTTACGACCTAATCGGACAGACCTATGGCTACACCTTC. It specifies CASSYDLIGQTYGYTF.

This sequence joins TRBV14 and TRBJ2-4; possibly TRBD1 or TRBD2 for D (5 bases each). Germline V gives CDR1 SGHDN, CDR2 FVKESK. With 4 bases removed from V and 7 bases from J, the gap between germline ends came to 14 bases. This CDR3 is 14 amino acids long. The CDR3 region has the DNA TGTGCCAGCAGCCGTGGGCAAGAGGGGAACATTCAGTACTTC. Protein sequence: CASSRGQEGNIQYF.

The chain links TRBV27 to TRBJ2-1, with D tentatively TRBD1 (6 bases). The CDR3 has 16 amino acids. V shed 5 bases and J shed 3 bases, with 17 bases lying between them. Germline V gene lookup returns CDR1 MNHEY and CDR2 SMNVEV (reference sequence). CDR3 sequence: CASSTTGTLYYNEQFF. The CDR3 region has the DNA TGTGCCAGCAGTACAACAGGGACCCTCTACTACAATGAGCAGTTCTTC.

V and J are TRBV29-1 and TRBJ1-1, with D unresolved. Germline-derived CDR1 and CDR2 are SQVTM and ANQGSEA. Trimming pared 4 bases from V and 7 bases from J, leaving 10 bases between. There are 11 residues in the CDR3. The CDR3 DNA is TGCAGCGTTGCCCCTCAGTTTGAAGCTTTCTTT. It codes for CSVAPQFEAFF.

The chain combines TRBV6-2 or TRBV6-3 with TRBJ2-5; 9 bases map to TRBD1. V was pared by 6 bases and J by 2 bases, with 7 bases of the junction left unmatched. Germline V gives CDR1 MNHEY, CDR2 SVGEGT. CDR3 length: 15 amino acids. The CDR3 loop reads CASSYVDRGQETQYF. The CDR3 nucleotides read TGTGCCAGCAGCTACGTGGACAGGGGACAAGAGACCCAGTACTTC.

This clonotype was recorded many times. The rearrangement uses TRBV12-3 or TRBV12-4 and TRBJ1-1; possibly TRBD1 for D (6 bases). Trimming took 7 bases from V and 9 from J, leaving 18 bases between them. This CDR3 contains 13 residues. The CDR3 sequence is CASTRGGGSQAFF. The CDR3 DNA reads TGTGCCAGCACCCGAGGGGGTGGGTCTCAAGCTTTCTTT.

V usage is TRBV7-2 and J usage is TRBJ2-2, with 11 bases that match TRBD1. This CDR3 has 15 residues. J gave up 7 bases and V 3 bases, and 4 bases lay outside the gene matches. Germline V gene sequence: CDR1 SGHTA, CDR2 FQGNSA. CDR3 residues: CASSLGQGDIGELFF. DNA for the CDR3: TGTGCCAGCAGCTTGGGACAGGGGGACATCGGGGAGCTGTTTTTT.

The table lists this clonotype with a few counts. The chain employs TRBV7-9 and TRBJ1-4; D gene ambiguous. This CDR3 region has 16 residues. The germline V gene encodes CDR1 SEHNR and CDR2 FQNEAQ (reference sequence). V was trimmed by 5 bases and J by 3 bases, leaving 16 bases between them. The CDR3: CASSRTRWRANEKLFF. The CDR3 region has the DNA TGTGCCAGCAGCCGAACGAGGTGGAGAGCTAATGAAAAACTGTTTTTT. Complete variable domain (other parts from reference TRBV7-9 and TRBJ1-4): DTGVSQNPRHKITKRGQNVTFRCDPISEHNRLYWYRQTLGQGPEFLTYFQNEAQLEKSRLLSDRFSAERPKGSFSTLEIQRTEQGDSAMYLCASSRTRWRANEKLFFGSGTQLSVL.

In its sample, this clonotype was seen many times. V usage is TRBV7-9 and J usage is TRBJ1-2, with D maybe TRBD1 (5 bases). V shed 5 bases and J shed 8 bases, with 24 bases lying between them. Germline CDR1 SEHNR, CDR2 FQNEAQ (reference sequence). There are 16 residues in the CDR3. The CDR3 DNA reads TGTGCCAGCAGCCCAACCGGGGACCCCCGACAAGGGGGCTACACCTTC. This gives the protein CASSPTGDPRQGGYTF.

This clonotype has a single count. The chain carries TRBV7-2 and TRBJ1-2; TRBD1 is a possible D gene (6 bases). From germline, CDR1 is SGHTA and CDR2 FQGNSA. CDR3 length: 12 amino acids. V was trimmed by 10 bases and J by 5 bases, leaving 14 bases between them. DNA of the CDR3: TGTACCATCTCCGGGACATTTTATGGCTACACCTTC. Protein sequence: CTISGTFYGYTF.

V usage is TRBV14 and J usage is TRBJ1-1; tentatively, D is TRBD1 (5 bases). Looked up from germline, CDR1 is SGHDN and CDR2 is FVKESK. The CDR3 totals 13 residues. V lost 2 bases to trimming and J lost 3 bases, with 7 bases between them. The CDR3 loop is CASSQRQYTEAFF. In nucleotides, the CDR3 is TGTGCCAGCAGCCAACGACAGTACACTGAAGCTTTCTTT. Full variable domain (remainder filled in from reference TRBV14 and TRBJ1-1): EAGVTQFPSHSVIEKGQTVTLRCDPISGHDNLYWYRRVMGKEIKFLLHFVKESKQDESGMPNNRFLAERTGGTYSTLKVQPAELEDSGVYFCASSQRQYTEAFFGQGTRLTVV.

This clonotype appeared a few times. This chain joins TRBV6-1 and TRBJ2-1; 10 bases map to TRBD2. The V gene's germline CDR1 is MNHNS and CDR2 SASEGT. The CDR3 covers 19 residues. V shed 6 bases and J 1 base; nucleotides not matched to a gene: 15. The CDR3 loop reads CASRPRVAGGPQSYNEQFF. CDR3 DNA sequence: TGTGCCAGCAGACCTCGAGTAGCGGGGGGCCCCCAATCCTACAATGAGCAGTTCTTC.

In this sample, this clonotype turned up many times. The CDR3 coding sequence is TGTGCCAGCAGTCCCCGGGACAGGAAAACCTACGAGCAGTACTTC. This encodes CASSPRDRKTYEQYF. The genes are TRBV12-3 or TRBV12-4 and TRBJ2-7; TRBD1 matches 8 bases. V lost 5 bases, J lost 2 bases, and 8 bases stayed unmatched. The CDR3 length is 15 residues.

V and J are TRBV7-6 and TRBJ1-4; D gene ambiguous. This CDR3 contains 14 residues. The germline V and J ends were trimmed by 10 bases and 0 bases, with 12 bases remaining between them. Per germline, CDR1 SGHVS and CDR2 FNYEAQ. In DNA form, the CDR3 reads TGTGCCAACAGTCCAATAGCAACTAATGAAAAACTGTTTTTT. This gives the protein CANSPIATNEKLFF.

The V and J genes are TRBV28 and TRBJ2-2; D unresolved. V dropped 3 bases and J dropped 7 bases, with 12 bases sitting between them. This CDR3 spans 14 amino acids. Germline assignment: CDR1 MDHEN and CDR2 SYDVKM. The CDR3 reads CASSFPSPGGELFF. In DNA form, the CDR3 reads TGTGCCAGCAGTTTCCCCTCCCCGGGCGGGGAGCTGTTTTTT.

The chain is built from TRBV6-2 or TRBV6-3 and TRBJ2-5, with a weak D call TRBD2 (6 bases). This CDR3 has 16 residues. V was cut by 0 bases and J by 5 bases, with 16 bases left in between. CDR1 is MNHEY, CDR2 SVGEGT, per germline. The CDR3 reads CASSYSTDIGGETQYF. CDR3 nucleotide sequence: TGTGCCAGCAGTTACTCGACAGATATCGGAGGGGAGACCCAGTACTTC.

This clonotype has just a few counts. The chain couples TRBV15 to TRBJ2-2, with TRBD2 matching 8 bases. CDR1 is LNHNV and CDR2 is YYDKDF in the germline V gene (reference sequence). The trim removed 0 bases at V and 1 base at J, leaving 4 bases unmatched. The CDR3 consists of 17 residues. The CDR3 spells CATSRDRLAGNTGELFF. The CDR3, as DNA: TGTGCCACCAGCAGAGATCGGCTAGCGGGGAACACCGGGGAGCTGTTTTTT. The full variable domain, its missing parts supplied by reference TRBV15 and TRBJ2-2, is DAMVIQNPRYQVTQFGKPVTLSCSQTLNHNVMYWYQQKSSQAPKLLFHYYDKDFNNEADTPDNFQSRRPNTSFCFLDIRSPGLGDTAMYLCATSRDRLAGNTGELFFGEGSRLTVL.

The chain employs TRBV12-3 or TRBV12-4 and TRBJ1-5; D unclear. The CDR3 runs 17 residues. Trimming cost V 6 bases and J 0 bases, with 18 bases left between them. The CDR3 loop reads CASRPTAESYSNQPQHF. CDR3 sequence (DNA): TGTGCCAGCAGGCCAACCGCAGAGAGCTATAGCAATCAGCCCCAGCATTTT.

This clonotype was observed a few times. The chain combines TRBV7-9 with TRBJ2-7; no firm D call. In germline, CDR1 is SEHNR, CDR2 FQNEAQ (reference sequence). The CDR3 is 13 amino acids. The V and J ends lost 6 bases and 6 bases respectively, with 15 bases between them. This CDR3 is CASSLTQTREQYF. As DNA, the CDR3 is TGTGCCAGCAGTTTGACCCAAACCCGCGAGCAGTACTTC.

This clonotype was recorded many times. The chain carries TRBV7-2 and TRBJ2-2; D ambiguous. The germline CDR1 and CDR2 sequences are SGHTA and FQGNSA. The CDR3 runs 15 residues. The V end lost 10 bases, the J end lost 6 bases, and 21 bases lay between the germline ends. The CDR3 reads CAMGLGPGLAGELFF. The CDR3 DNA reads as TGTGCCATGGGCCTGGGTCCAGGATTGGCCGGGGAGCTGTTTTTT.

The rearrangement uses TRBV7-6 and TRBJ2-1, with a tentative D call TRBD2 (8 bases). V lost 4 bases and J 9 bases, leaving 19 bases between the germline ends. The CDR3 runs to 15 residues. Looked up from germline, CDR1 is SGHVS and CDR2 is FNYEAQ. CDR3 nucleotides: TGTGCCAGCAGCTCGTCAGGGGGACTAGTGGGTGAGCAGTTCTTC. Its translation: CASSSSGGLVGEQFF.